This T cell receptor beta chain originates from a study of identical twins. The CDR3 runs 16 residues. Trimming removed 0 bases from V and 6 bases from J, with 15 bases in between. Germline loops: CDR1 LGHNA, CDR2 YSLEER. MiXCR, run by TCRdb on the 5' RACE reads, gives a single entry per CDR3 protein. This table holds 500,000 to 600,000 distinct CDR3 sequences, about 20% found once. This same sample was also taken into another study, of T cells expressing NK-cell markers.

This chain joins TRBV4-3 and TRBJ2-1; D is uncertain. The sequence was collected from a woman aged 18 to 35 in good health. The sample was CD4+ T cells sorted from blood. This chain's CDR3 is CASSQDLALNRNEQFF. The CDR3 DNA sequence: TGCGCCAGCAGCCAAGATTTGGCCCTAAACCGCAATGAGCAGTTCTTC.